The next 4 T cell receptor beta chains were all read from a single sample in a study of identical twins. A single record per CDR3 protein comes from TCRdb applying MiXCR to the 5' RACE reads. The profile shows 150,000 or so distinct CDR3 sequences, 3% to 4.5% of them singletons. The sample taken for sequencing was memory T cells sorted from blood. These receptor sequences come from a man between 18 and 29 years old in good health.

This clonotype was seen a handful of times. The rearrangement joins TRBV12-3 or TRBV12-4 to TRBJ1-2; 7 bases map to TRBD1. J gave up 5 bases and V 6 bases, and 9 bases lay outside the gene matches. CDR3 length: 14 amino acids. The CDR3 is CASRKTGDPYGYTF. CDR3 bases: TGTGCCAGCAGAAAAACAGGGGATCCTTATGGCTACACCTTC.

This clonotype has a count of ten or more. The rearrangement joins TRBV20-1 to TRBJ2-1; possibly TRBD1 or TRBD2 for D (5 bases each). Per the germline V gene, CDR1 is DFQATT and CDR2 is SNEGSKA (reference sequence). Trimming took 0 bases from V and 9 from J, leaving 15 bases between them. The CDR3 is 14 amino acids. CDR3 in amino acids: CSARDGGRVIEQFF. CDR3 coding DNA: TGCAGTGCTAGAGATGGAGGCAGGGTAATTGAGCAGTTCTTC.

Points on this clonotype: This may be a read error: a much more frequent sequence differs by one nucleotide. This CDR3 reads CASSPKGINNEHFF. CDR3 bases: TGTGCCAGCAGCCCTAAGGGTATAAACAATGAGCATTTCTTC. The chain links TRBV7-2 to TRBJ2-1, with D unclear. Germline V gene data show CDR1 as SGHTA and CDR2 as FQGNSA. This CDR3 comprises 14 residues.

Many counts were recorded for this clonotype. CDR3 sequence reads: CASSLVGRYNQPQHF. CDR3 coding DNA: TGTGCCAGCAGCTTAGTTGGACGGTACAATCAGCCCCAGCATTTT. This chain uses TRBV7-8 with TRBJ1-5; no firm D call. The V gene lost 1 base and the J gene lost 3 bases, with 10 bases spanning the gap. The CDR3 loop spans 15 amino acids. CDR1 and CDR2 (germline): SGHVS, FQNEAQ.